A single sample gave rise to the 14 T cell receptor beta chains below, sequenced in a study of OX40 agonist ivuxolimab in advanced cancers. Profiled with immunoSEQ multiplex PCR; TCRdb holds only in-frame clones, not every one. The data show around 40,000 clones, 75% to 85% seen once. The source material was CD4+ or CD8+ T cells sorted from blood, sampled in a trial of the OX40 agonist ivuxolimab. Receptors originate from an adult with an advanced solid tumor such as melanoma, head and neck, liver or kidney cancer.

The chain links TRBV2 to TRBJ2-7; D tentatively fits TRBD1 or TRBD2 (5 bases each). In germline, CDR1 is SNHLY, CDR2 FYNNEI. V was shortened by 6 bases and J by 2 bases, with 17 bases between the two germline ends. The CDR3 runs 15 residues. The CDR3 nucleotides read TGTGCCAGCAGCGGCGCCGGGGCGAGTCCCTACGAGCAGTACTTC. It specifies CASSGAGASPYEQYF.

In DNA, the CDR3 is TGCGCCAGCAAAGAACCCGGACAAAACAATGAGCAGTTCTTC. Its translation: CASKEPGQNNEQFF. The chain joins TRBV5-1 to TRBJ2-1; possibly TRBD1 for D (5 bases). Between the trimmed V and J ends, which lost 6 bases and 5 bases, there was a span of 15 bases. Germline V gene data show CDR1 as SGHRS and CDR2 as YFSETQ. The CDR3 loop spans 14 amino acids. Using reference TRBV5-1 and TRBJ2-1 for the parts outside the CDR3, the full variable domain is KAGVTQTPRYLIKTRGQQVTLSCSPISGHRSVSWYQQTPGQGLQFLFEYFSETQRNKGNFPGRFSGRQFSNSRSEMNVSTLELGDSALYLCASKEPGQNNEQFFGPGTRLTVL.

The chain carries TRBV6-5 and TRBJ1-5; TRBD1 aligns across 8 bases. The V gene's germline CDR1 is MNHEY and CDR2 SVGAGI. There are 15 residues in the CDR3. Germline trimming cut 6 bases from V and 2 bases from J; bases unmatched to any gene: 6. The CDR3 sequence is CASRDGQGGNQPQHF. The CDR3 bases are TGTGCCAGCAGGGACGGACAGGGTGGCAATCAGCCCCAGCATTTT.

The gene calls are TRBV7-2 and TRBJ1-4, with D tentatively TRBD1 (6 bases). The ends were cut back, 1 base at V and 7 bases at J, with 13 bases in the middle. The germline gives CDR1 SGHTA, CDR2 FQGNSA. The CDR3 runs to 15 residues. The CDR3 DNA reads TGTGCCAGCAGCTTAGGATTCAGGGGTCGTGAAAAACTGTTTTTT. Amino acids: CASSLGFRGREKLFF. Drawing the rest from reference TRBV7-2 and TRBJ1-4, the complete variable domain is GAGVSQSPSNKVTEKGKDVELRCDPISGHTALYWYRQSLGQGLEFLIYFQGNSAPDKSGLPSDRFSAERTGGSVSTLTIQRTQQEDSAVYLCASSLGFRGREKLFFGSGTQLSVL.

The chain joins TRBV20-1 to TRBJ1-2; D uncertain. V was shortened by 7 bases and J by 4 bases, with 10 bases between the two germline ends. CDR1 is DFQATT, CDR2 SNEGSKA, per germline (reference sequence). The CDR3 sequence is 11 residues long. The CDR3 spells CSDPRLYGYTF. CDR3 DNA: TGCAGTGATCCGCGGCTCTATGGCTACACCTTC.

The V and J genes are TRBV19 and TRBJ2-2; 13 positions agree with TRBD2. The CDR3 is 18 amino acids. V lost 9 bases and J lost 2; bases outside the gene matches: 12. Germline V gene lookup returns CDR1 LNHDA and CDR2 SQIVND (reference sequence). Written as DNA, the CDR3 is TGTGCCAGCCTTAGACTAGCGGGAGGAGTTAGCAACACCGGGGAGCTGTTTTTT. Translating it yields CASLRLAGGVSNTGELFF.

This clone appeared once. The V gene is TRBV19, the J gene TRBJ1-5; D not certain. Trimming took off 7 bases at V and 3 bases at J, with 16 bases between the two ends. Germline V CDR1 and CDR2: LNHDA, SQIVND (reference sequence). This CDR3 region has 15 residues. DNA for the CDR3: TGTGCCAGTAAAAACGATATAGTCGCCAATCAGCCCCAGCATTTT. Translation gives CASKNDIVANQPQHF.

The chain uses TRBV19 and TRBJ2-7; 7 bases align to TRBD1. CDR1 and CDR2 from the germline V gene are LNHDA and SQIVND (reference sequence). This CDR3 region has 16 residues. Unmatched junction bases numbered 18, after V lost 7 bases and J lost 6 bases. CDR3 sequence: CASMQMATGPDGEQYF. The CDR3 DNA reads TGTGCCAGTATGCAGATGGCGACAGGGCCTGATGGCGAGCAGTACTTC.

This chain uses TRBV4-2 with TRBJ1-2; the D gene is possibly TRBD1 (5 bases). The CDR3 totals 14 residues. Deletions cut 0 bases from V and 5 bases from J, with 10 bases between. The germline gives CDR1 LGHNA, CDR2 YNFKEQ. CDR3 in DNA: TGTGCCAGCAGCCAAGATACGGGACTTTATGGCTACACCTTC. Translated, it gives CASSQDTGLYGYTF.

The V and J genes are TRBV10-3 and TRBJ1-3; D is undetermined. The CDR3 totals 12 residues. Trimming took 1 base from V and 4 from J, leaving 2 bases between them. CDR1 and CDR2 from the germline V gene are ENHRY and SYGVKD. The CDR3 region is CAISEWGNTIYF. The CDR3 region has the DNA TGTGCCATCAGTGAGTGGGGAAACACCATATATTTT.

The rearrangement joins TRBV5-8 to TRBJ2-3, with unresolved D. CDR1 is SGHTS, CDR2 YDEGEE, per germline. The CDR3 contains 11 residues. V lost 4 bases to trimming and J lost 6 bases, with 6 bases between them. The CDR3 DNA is TGTGCCAGCAGCCCGAGGGATACGCAGTATTTT. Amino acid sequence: CASSPRDTQYF.

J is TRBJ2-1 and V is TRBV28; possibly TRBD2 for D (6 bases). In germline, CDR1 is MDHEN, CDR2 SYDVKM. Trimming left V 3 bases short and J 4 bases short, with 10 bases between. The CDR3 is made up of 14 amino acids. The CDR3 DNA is TGTGCCAGCAGTTTCGAGGGAGGATACAATGAGCAGTTCTTC. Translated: CASSFEGGYNEQFF.

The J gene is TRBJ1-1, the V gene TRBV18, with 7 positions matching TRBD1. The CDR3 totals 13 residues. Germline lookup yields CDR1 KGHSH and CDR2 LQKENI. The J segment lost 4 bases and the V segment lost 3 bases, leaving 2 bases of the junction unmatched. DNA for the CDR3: TGTGCCAGCTCACCGACAGGGACCACTGAAGCTTTCTTT. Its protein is CASSPTGTTEAFF.

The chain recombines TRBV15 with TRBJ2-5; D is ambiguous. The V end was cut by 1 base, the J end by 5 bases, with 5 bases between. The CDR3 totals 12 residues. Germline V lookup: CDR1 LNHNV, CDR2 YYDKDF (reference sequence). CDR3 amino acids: CATSRGWETQYF. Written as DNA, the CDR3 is TGTGCCACCAGCAGAGGCTGGGAGACCCAGTACTTC.